The subject of this entry is one T cell receptor beta chain. Primers: 60 Vbeta forward and 13 Jbeta reverse. The assay was immunoSEQ multiplex PCR, and TCRdb's table has in-frame clones only and misses some. The table shows 100,000 or so clones, with approximately 80% occurring only once. The sample belongs to a study of cytomegalovirus exposure and HLA in healthy donors. This CDR3 is 16 amino acids long. V trimming: 1 base; J trimming: 3 bases; junction bases outside the gene matches: 3. Germline values: CDR1 SGHVS, CDR2 FNYEAQ. The sequence derives from a man between 40 and 49 years old in good health and CMV-seropositive. The V call is TRBV7-6, the J call TRBJ2-5; TRBD2 agrees at 12 bases. Sequencing used PBMCs. The CDR3 protein is CASSLGGLAGKETQYF. The CDR3 DNA sequence: TGTGCCAGCAGCTTAGGTGGACTAGCGGGGAAAGAGACCCAGTACTTC.